There are many counts of the clone carrying this T cell receptor beta chain. Its antigen remains unknown. Through Arm-PCR of CDR3 regions and iRepertoire HTBI primers, TCR beta libraries were built. TCRdb used MiXCR to reprocess the multiplex PCR reads, holding one entry per CDR3 protein. The sample shows a few hundred thousand distinct CDR3 sequences, 10% to 15% of them seen only once. Stated time point: newly diagnosed GD, antithyroid drugs for less than 3 months. With RNA extracted from PBMCs as input, the TCR library was made. This sample was included in a study of regulatory T cells in long-lasting Graves disease. Findings and caveats of the study: Thyroid tissue was not sampled; only peripheral blood was.

CDR1 and CDR2 from the germline V gene are SGHTA and FQGNSA. The CDR3 covers 14 residues. Deletions cut 4 bases from V and 4 bases from J, with 13 bases between. The same data also contributed to another study, on T cells in Graves' hyperthyroidism and ophthalmopathy. That study adds: The definition of stable Graves' hyperthyroidism was no ophthalmopathy progression within 18 months.

V is TRBV7-2 and J is TRBJ2-5; no reliable D call. This TCR derives from a woman between 18 and 29 years old with Graves disease. Sequenced material: peripheral blood mononuclear cells (PBMCs), taken at new diagnosis, from a patient treated with antithyroid drugs. This CDR3 reads CASSSGWWGETQYF. CDR3 DNA sequence: TGTGCCAGCAGCTCCGGTTGGTGGGGAGAGACCCAGTACTTC. Full variable domain (missing parts from reference TRBV7-2 and TRBJ2-5): GAGVSQSPSNKVTEKGKDVELRCDPISGHTALYWYRQSLGQGLEFLIYFQGNSAPDKSGLPSDRFSAERTGGSVSTLTIQRTQQEDSAVYLCASSSGWWGETQYFGPGTRLLVL.